This section outlines one T cell receptor beta chain sequence together with its context. This table comes from immunoSEQ multiplex PCR, and its TCRdb copy is limited to in-frame clones, with some not included. The data contain over 250,000 clones, around nine tenths of them singletons. This sample was taken from a study of blood T cell repertoires in COVID-19. The V and J ends lost 5 bases and 9 bases, in that order; junction bases with no gene match: 8. The CDR3 extends over 15 amino acids. Germline CDR1 and CDR2: MNHEY and SMNVEV (reference sequence). This chain connects TRBV27 to TRBJ1-6, with 9 nucleotides matching TRBD1. The receptor comes from a woman between 18 and 29 years old who had recovered from COVID-19. The sample consisted of PBMCs or T cells enriched from blood (not recorded which). DNA for the CDR3: TGTGCCAGCAGTCCGCGACAGGGGGGGATTTCACCCCTCCACTTT. This gives the protein CASSPRQGGISPLHF.